The T cell receptor beta chain under discussion was sequenced for a study of T cells after somatic rescue of genetic block. Between the trimmed V and J ends, which lost 6 bases and 4 bases, there was a span of 9 bases. This CDR3 is built from 13 residues. CDR1 is MNHEY and CDR2 is SMNVEV in the germline V gene (reference sequence). TCRdb keeps only in-frame clones here, not all; method: immunoSEQ multiplex PCR. Among fewer than 15,000 clones, roughly 73% were seen once, and the ten largest hold approximately 19%. The sequenced sample was peripheral blood mononuclear cells (PBMCs). The genes are TRBV27 and TRBJ2-2; D is unresolved. This receptor was identified in a boy younger than 18. Here the CDR3 reads CASRETVTGELFF. The CDR3, as DNA: TGTGCCAGCAGAGAAACAGTCACCGGGGAGCTGTTTTTT.